This is a list of T cell receptor beta chains from one sample in a study of T cell repertoires in cytomegalovirus infection. From the reads, TCRdb called clonotypes with MiXCR, one entry per CDR3 protein. Among over 95,000 distinct CDR3 sequences listed, 30% to 35% were seen once. No antigen has been assigned to these receptors. This specimen was CD8+ T cells from cultured PBMCs, taken from culture after CMV antigen stimulation. All receptors come from a human donor in good health (CMV status not recorded). Some clones in this sample may be carry-over from other donors' samples. Both conserved end residues are part of each CDR3. A D gene is named only where the DNA matches it firmly. Size tells how often a clone was seen (once, few, many) or the class of an expanded clone, and some rows leave it out.

v_gene	abundance	d_gene	j_gene	CDR3aa	CDR3nt
TRBV7-8	many	TRBD1	TRBJ1-6	CASGEGQDYSPLHF	TGTGCCAGCGGAGAGGGACAGGACTATTCACCCCTCCACTTT
TRBV9	-	TRBD2	TRBJ2-1	CASTGGAYNEQFF	TGTGCCAGCACCGGGGGGGCCTACAATGAGCAGTTCTTC
TRBV6-2/TRBV6-3	few	-	TRBJ1-1	CASYGTTPNTEAFF	TGTGCCAGTTATGGGACAACCCCGAACACTGAAGCTTTCTTT
TRBV5-6	-	TRBD1	TRBJ1-1	CASSPRTGGLNTEAFF	TGTGCCAGCAGCCCCCGGACAGGGGGGTTGAACACTGAAGCTTTCTTT
TRBV27	once	-	TRBJ1-2	CASSLLRGGGYTF	TGTGCCAGCAGTTTATTGAGGGGAGGAGGCTACACCTTC
TRBV12-3/TRBV12-4	-	TRBD1	TRBJ1-4	CASGGTGDEKLFF	TGTGCCAGCGGGGGAACAGGGGATGAAAAACTGTTTTTT
TRBV9	many	TRBD1	TRBJ1-2	CASSVGTGVYGYTF	TGTGCCAGCAGCGTCGGGACAGGGGTGTATGGCTACACCTTC
TRBV7-9	few	-	TRBJ1-6	CASSLVRTGNSPLHF	TGTGCCAGCAGCTTAGTCCGAACCGGGAATTCACCCCTCCACTTT
TRBV6-1	-	-	TRBJ2-7	CASSWDTSYEQYF	TGTGCCAGCAGTTGGGACACGTCCTACGAGCAGTACTTC
TRBV7-8	-	TRBD2	TRBJ2-7	CASSLEAGAYEQYF	TGTGCCAGCAGCTTAGAGGCGGGGGCCTACGAGCAGTACTTC
TRBV12-3/TRBV12-4	-	-	TRBJ2-6	CASSLAGGQLGGANVLTF	TGTGCCAGCAGTCTCGCTGGGGGGCAGCTCGGAGGGGCCAACGTCCTGACTTTC
TRBV2	-	-	TRBJ1-2	CASSEAANYGYTF	TGTGCCAGCAGTGAAGCGGCTAACTATGGCTACACCTTC
TRBV4-1	-	TRBD1	TRBJ2-5	CASSPGTVQSETRYF	TGCGCCAGCAGCCCAGGGACAGTTCAATCGGAGACCCGGTACTTC
TRBV20-1	few	TRBD1	TRBJ2-5	CSARDLLQGVWETQYF	TGCAGTGCTAGAGATCTTCTACAGGGGGTTTGGGAGACCCAGTACTTC
TRBV12-3/TRBV12-4	-	-	TRBJ2-1	CASSFTVWDEQFF	TGTGCCAGCAGTTTTACAGTCTGGGATGAGCAGTTCTTC
TRBV5-1	-	-	TRBJ1-3	CASSLNVAGNTIYF	TGCGCCAGCAGCTTGAACGTAGCTGGAAACACCATATATTTT
TRBV11-2	-	-	TRBJ2-2	CASSLAVTPKELFF	TGTGCCAGCAGCTTAGCGGTGACCCCTAAGGAGCTGTTTTTT